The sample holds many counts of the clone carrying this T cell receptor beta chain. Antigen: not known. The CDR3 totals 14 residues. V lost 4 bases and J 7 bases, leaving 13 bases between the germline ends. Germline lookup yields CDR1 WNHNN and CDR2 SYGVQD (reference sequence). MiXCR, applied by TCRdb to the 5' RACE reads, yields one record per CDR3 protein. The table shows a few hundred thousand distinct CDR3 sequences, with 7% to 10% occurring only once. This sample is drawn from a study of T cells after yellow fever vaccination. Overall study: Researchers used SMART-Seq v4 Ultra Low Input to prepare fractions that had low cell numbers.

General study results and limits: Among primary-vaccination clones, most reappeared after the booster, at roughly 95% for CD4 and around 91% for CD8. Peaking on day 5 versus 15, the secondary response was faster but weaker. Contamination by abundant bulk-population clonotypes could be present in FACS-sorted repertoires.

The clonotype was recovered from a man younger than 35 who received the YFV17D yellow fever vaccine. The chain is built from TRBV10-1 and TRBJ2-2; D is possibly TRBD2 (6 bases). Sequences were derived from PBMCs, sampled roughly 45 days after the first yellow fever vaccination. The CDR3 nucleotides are TGCGCCAGCAGTGTGGCAGGGCGGGACGGGGAGCTGTTTTTT. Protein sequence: CASSVAGRDGELFF.